This T cell receptor (beta chain) was recovered during a study of blood T cell repertoires in COVID-19. Clones were sequenced by immunoSEQ multiplex PCR, and TCRdb holds only the in-frame ones, with some missing. The table lists 150,000 to 200,000 clones, roughly 87% of them singletons. Only one count was recorded for this clone. The TCR comes from a human donor with acute COVID-19. The donor label of this sample is uncertain. The sample was PBMCs or T cells enriched from blood (not recorded which).

The CDR3 reads CASSLRSPQGESTEAFF. CDR3 coding DNA: TGTGCCAGCAGTCTTCGATCGCCACAGGGAGAGTCGACTGAAGCTTTCTTT. The chain joins TRBV6-6 to TRBJ1-1; maybe TRBD1 (6 bases). This CDR3 has 17 residues. CDR1 is MNHNY, CDR2 SVGAGI, per germline (reference sequence). Trimming removed 5 bases at V and 5 bases at J, with 24 bases between.